Listed below are T cell receptor beta chains from one sample, sequenced in a study of T cell responses to AZD1222 COVID-19 vaccine. Sequencing used immunoSEQ multiplex PCR; TCRdb keeps in-frame clones, though not all of them. The table has approximately 110,000 clones, roughly nine tenths seen once. The sample in question was peripheral blood, obtained on day 0 of AZD1222 vaccination. Receptors originate from an adult in good health. The CDR3 runs from the conserved cysteine through the conserved F or W. The D gene is left open where the match is weak. Rows give clone size only sometimes, using once, few, many, or a class for an expanded clone.

d_call j_call clone_size v_call cdr3_nt cdr3_aa
TRBD1 TRBJ1-2 . TRBV25-1 TGTGCCAGCAGTGATCCGGGACAGGGAAACTATGGCTACACCTTC CASSDPGQGNYGYTF
. TRBJ1-1 once TRBV6-5 TGTGCCAGCAGGGGGTCCTTTACTGAAGCTTTCTTT CASRGSFTEAFF
TRBD2 TRBJ2-5 once TRBV6-5 TGTGCCAGCACCCCCCGGGGCGGGAGTGGCGAGACCCAGTACTTC CASTPRGGSGETQYF
TRBD1 TRBJ1-1 once TRBV30 TGTGCCTGGAGTGGAGTCCACGGACAGGGGGCGACTGAAGCTTTCTTT CAWSGVHGQGATEAFF
. TRBJ1-3 . TRBV28 TGTGCCAGCAGTCTCCCCGGGGGGAGCTCTGGAAACACCATATATTTT CASSLPGGSSGNTIYF
TRBD2 TRBJ2-3 . TRBV30 TGTGCCTGGAGTTTGGGGAGGGGCACAGATACGCAGTATTTT CAWSLGRGTDTQYF
TRBD1 TRBJ1-1 . TRBV7-3 TGTGCCAGCAGCTTAACGTACGGGACAGGGGAAGCTTTCTTT CASSLTYGTGEAFF
TRBD1 TRBJ1-1 . TRBV19 TGTGCCAGTAGTCCCCCGGGACAGGGGTTCACTGAAGCTTTCTTT CASSPPGQGFTEAFF
TRBD2 TRBJ2-1 few TRBV2 TGTGCCAGCTTCCTAGCGGGAGGCAATGAGCAGTTCTTC CASFLAGGNEQFF
TRBD1 TRBJ1-4 . TRBV30 TGTGCCTGGGACAGGGGGAGTAATGAAAAACTGTTTTTT CAWDRGSNEKLFF
. TRBJ1-5 . TRBV29-1 TGCAGCGTTGCACAGGGCTCGGATCAGCCCCAGCATTTT CSVAQGSDQPQHF
. TRBJ2-1 . TRBV19 TGTGCCAGTAATACTGGCTACAATGAGCAGTTCTTC CASNTGYNEQFF
. TRBJ1-4 . TRBV27 TGTGCCAGCAGTTCCCCTGGAGAGGGTGAAAAACTGTTTTTT CASSSPGEGEKLFF
TRBD1 TRBJ1-1 . TRBV2 TGTGCCAGCAGCGACAGGGGGTTCACTGAAGCTTTCTTT CASSDRGFTEAFF
. TRBJ2-5 . TRBV12-3/TRBV12-4 TGTGCCAGCAGCCCCGGACAGATCGAGACCCAGTACTTC CASSPGQIETQYF
TRBD1 TRBJ1-2 . TRBV5-1 TGCGCCAGCAGCTTGGGGCGGCAGGGGGCTAACTATGGCTACACCTTC CASSLGRQGANYGYTF
TRBD1 TRBJ1-5 . TRBV30 TGTGCCTTCACAGGGGGCGGGGGTCAGCCCCAGCATTTT CAFTGGGGQPQHF
. TRBJ2-7 once TRBV2 TGTGCCAGCTCTGGGTACTACGAGCAGTACTTC CASSGYYEQYF
. TRBJ1-3 . TRBV5-5 TGTGCCAGCAGCTTGTCGTTCGGTGCTGGAAACACCATATATTTT CASSLSFGAGNTIYF
TRBD1 TRBJ2-7 . TRBV10-1 TGCGCCAGCAGCCTTGGGAGACAGGGGAAGGGTGAGCAGTACTTC CASSLGRQGKGEQYF
. TRBJ1-6 . TRBV10-2 TGCGCCACGCAAGACCTCACAATGTATAATTCACCCCTCCACTTT CATQDLTMYNSPLHF
. TRBJ1-5 . TRBV19 TGTGCCAGTAGTATATTTTGGGTAGGTACCGCGAGCAATCAGCCCCAGCATTTT CASSIFWVGTASNQPQHF
TRBD2 TRBJ2-5 . TRBV6-2/TRBV6-3 TGTGCCAGCAGCACAGGGACTAGCGGGAGGAGGGAGACCCAGTACTTC CASSTGTSGRRETQYF
. TRBJ2-2 . TRBV6-5 TGTGCCAGCCGCCTCGGCCAATTCGGGGAGCTGTTTTTT CASRLGQFGELFF
. TRBJ1-1 . TRBV6-1 TGTGCCAGCAGTGAAGCGCAAGGGAATCGTAACACTGAAGCTTTCTTT CASSEAQGNRNTEAFF
. TRBJ2-2 . TRBV7-9 TGTGCCAGCAGCTTAGACGCTGGGGAGCTGTTTTTT CASSLDAGELFF